This T cell receptor (beta chain) was sequenced in a study of blood T cell repertoires in COVID-19. Overall study: Acute and convalescent COVID-19 specimens originated in the United States, Italy and Spain. T cells, B-cell-depleted T cells, or PBMCs supplied cDNA or gDNA.

Seattle patients were enrolled while actively infected and followed longitudinally. With 9 bases clipped from V and 5 bases from J, the junction kept 14 bases outside the gene matches. From germline, CDR1 is MDHEN and CDR2 SYDVKM. This CDR3 region has 15 residues. Assay: immunoSEQ multiplex PCR; the TCRdb copy retains only in-frame clones and omits some. The sample contains almost 400,000 clones, 70% to 90% of which appear only once. The clonotype comes from a woman aged 55-70 years with COVID-19, enrolled during active disease. The sequencing sample was made of peripheral blood. The V gene is TRBV28, the J gene TRBJ1-1, with TRBD1 matching over 8 bases. The CDR3 protein is CASITQGAGKTEAFF. Here the CDR3 DNA reads TGTGCCAGTATTACGCAGGGGGCGGGTAAGACTGAAGCTTTCTTT.